This T cell receptor (beta chain) originates from a study of human T cells and chemical hapten exposure. Study context: Per-sample TCR yields varied mainly from small pooled library volume differences.

The CDR3 covers 12 residues. Trimming pared 6 bases from V and 8 bases from J, leaving 10 bases between. MiXCR, applied by TCRdb to the RACE reads, yields one record per CDR3 protein. The table records around 380,000 distinct CDR3 sequences, more than 4.5% of them present only once. This clonotype was seen a few times. Stated time point: patch test 1, 2 weeks after DPC sensitization. The sample's treatment: therapeutic diphenylcyclopropenone sensitization with weekly scalp DPC. The source is a woman between 50 and 59 years old with alopecia areata. Some clones in this sample may be carry-over from other donors' samples. The specimen was whole blood, collected in connection with sensitization to the hapten diphenylcyclopropenone (DPC). This chain connects TRBV12-3 or TRBV12-4 to TRBJ1-4; D gene unclear. The CDR3 loop reads CASSVGGEKLFF. CDR3 bases: TGTGCCAGCAGCGTGGGAGGAGAAAAACTGTTTTTT.